This T cell receptor (beta chain) stems from a study of T cells after yellow fever vaccination. A single record per CDR3 protein comes from TCRdb applying MiXCR to the 5' RACE reads. The sample has just under 600,000 distinct CDR3 sequences, approximately 12% seen once. V lost 2 bases, J lost 9 bases, and 10 bases stayed unmatched. CDR1 is MNHEY and CDR2 is SVGEGT in the germline V gene. The CDR3 has 16 residues. The chain uses TRBV6-2 or TRBV6-3 and TRBJ2-1, with 10 bases aligning to TRBD2. The sequence was collected from a young man who received the YFV17D yellow fever vaccine. The sequenced sample was PBMCs, obtained on the day of the yellow fever booster vaccination. CDR3 nucleotides: TGTGCCAGCAGTTACGGGTTTGGTAGCGGGAGGTTTGAGCAGTTCTTC. Translating gives CASSYGFGSGRFEQFF.